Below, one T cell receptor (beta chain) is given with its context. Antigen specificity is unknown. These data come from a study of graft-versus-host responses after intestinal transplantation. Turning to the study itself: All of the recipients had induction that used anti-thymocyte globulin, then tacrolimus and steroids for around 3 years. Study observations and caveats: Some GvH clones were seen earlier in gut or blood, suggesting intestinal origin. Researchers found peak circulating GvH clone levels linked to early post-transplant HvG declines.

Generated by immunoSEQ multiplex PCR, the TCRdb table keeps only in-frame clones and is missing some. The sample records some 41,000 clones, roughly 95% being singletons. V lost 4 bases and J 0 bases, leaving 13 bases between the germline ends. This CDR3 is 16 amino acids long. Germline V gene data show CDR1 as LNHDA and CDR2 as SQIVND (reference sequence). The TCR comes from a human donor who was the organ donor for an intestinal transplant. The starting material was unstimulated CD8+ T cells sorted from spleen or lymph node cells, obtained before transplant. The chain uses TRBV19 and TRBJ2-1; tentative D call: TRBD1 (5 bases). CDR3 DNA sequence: TGTGCCAGTAGTAAGGGGTCCCTCAGCTCCTACAATGAGCAGTTCTTC. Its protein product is CASSKGSLSSYNEQFF.